These 14 T cell receptor beta chains were all obtained from the same sample, sequenced in a study of shared clonotypes between healthy human individuals. The assay was immunoSEQ multiplex PCR, and TCRdb's table has in-frame clones only and misses some. The top ten hold about 0.45% of the sample, which has roughly 1.5 million clones, around 98% seen once. The sample taken for sequencing was naive CD4+ T cells sorted from blood. This sample's subset: CD45RA+ positively selected. Receptor source: a man aged 25 to 45 in good health.

The rearrangement joins TRBV6-4 to TRBJ2-2; 7 positions agree with TRBD1. This CDR3 contains 15 residues. With V trimmed by 5 bases and J by 2 bases, 5 bases remained unmatched. Germline V CDR1 and CDR2: MRHNA, SNTAGT. The CDR3 sequence: CASSQDRVNTGELFF. In DNA, the CDR3 is TGTGCCAGCAGTCAAGACAGGGTTAACACCGGGGAGCTGTTTTTT.

The chain recombines TRBV29-1 with TRBJ2-7; 7 nucleotides line up with TRBD2. V shed 4 bases, J shed 6 bases, and the junction held 6 bases outside the gene matches. The CDR3 length is 12 residues. Germline assignment: CDR1 SQVTM and CDR2 ANQGSEA. CDR3 nucleotides: TGCAGCGTTGGGAGGACTAGGGTCGAGCAGTACTTC. It codes for CSVGRTRVEQYF.

The CDR3 loop is CASSEGGAEAFF. The CDR3, as DNA: TGTGCCAGCAGTGAGGGGGGGGCTGAAGCTTTCTTT. This chain links TRBV28 with TRBJ1-1; a possible D gene is TRBD1 (6 bases). The CDR3 covers 12 residues. Per the germline V gene, CDR1 is MDHEN and CDR2 is SYDVKM. With 5 bases removed from V and 6 bases from J, the gap between germline ends came to 10 bases. The full variable domain, with the rest looked up from reference TRBV28 and TRBJ1-1, is DVKVTQSSRYLVKRTGEKVFLECVQDMDHENMFWYRQDPGLGLRLIYFSYDVKMKEKGDIPEGYSVSREKKERFSLILESASTNQTSMYLCASSEGGAEAFFGQGTRLTVV.

The chain joins TRBV2 to TRBJ2-7; TRBD2 aligns across 12 bases. Germline CDR1 reads SNHLY; CDR2 reads FYNNEI. V shed 1 base and J 7 bases; nucleotides not matched to a gene: 11. This CDR3 is built from 17 residues. CDR3 DNA: TGTGCCAGCAGTGAAGGTGCTAGCGGGAGGGCCCGGGATGAGCAGTACTTC. Translated: CASSEGASGRARDEQYF.

A few counts support this clone. The V gene is TRBV18, the J gene TRBJ2-2; unclear D gene. V lost 2 bases to trimming and J lost 1 base, with 5 bases between them. The CDR3 is made up of 14 amino acids. Germline V gene data show CDR1 as KGHSH and CDR2 as LQKENI. CDR3: CASSPDQNTGELFF. The DNA for the CDR3 is TGTGCCAGCTCACCAGATCAGAACACCGGGGAGCTGTTTTTT.

The rearrangement links TRBV7-2 to TRBJ2-5; perhaps TRBD1 as D (5 bases). The CDR3 covers 13 residues. Trimming left V 6 bases short and J 4 bases short, with 12 bases between. Germline V gives CDR1 SGHTA, CDR2 FQGNSA. The CDR3 loop reads CASRNRGPETQYF. CDR3 coding DNA: TGTGCCAGCAGAAATAGGGGCCCAGAGACCCAGTACTTC.

Details on this clone: Other DNA sequences of this sample code for an identical CDR3. V and J are TRBV7-2 and TRBJ2-2; D may be TRBD2 (5 bases). Germline CDR1 SGHTA, CDR2 FQGNSA. CDR3 length equals 14 residues. The ends were cut back, 2 bases at V and 4 bases at J, with 8 bases in the middle. The chain's CDR3 is CASSLTGSTGELFF. CDR3 nucleotides: TGTGCCAGCAGCTTAACGGGGAGCACCGGGGAGCTGTTTTTT.

This rearrangement joins TRBV27 to TRBJ2-4; possible D gene TRBD1, 6 bases. Looked up from germline, CDR1 is MNHEY and CDR2 is SMNVEV (reference sequence). The CDR3 contains 18 residues. V gave up 5 bases and J gave up 0 bases, with 20 bases separating them. The DNA of the CDR3 is TGTGCCAGCAGTCCTGGGCCATGGGGGCACATAGCCAAAAACATTCAGTACTTC. Protein sequence: CASSPGPWGHIAKNIQYF.

The chain joins TRBV29-1 to TRBJ2-5; the D call may be TRBD1 or TRBD2 (5 bases each). Germline V gene data show CDR1 as SQVTM and CDR2 as ANQGSEA. The CDR3 length is 15 residues. V lost 4 bases to trimming and J lost 2 bases, with 17 bases between them. This CDR3 is CSVAGPEGLQETQYF. The CDR3 DNA is TGCAGCGTTGCAGGACCTGAGGGGCTACAAGAGACCCAGTACTTC.

CDR3 region: CASSLRPWQQYGYTF. The CDR3 nucleotides are TGTGCCAGCAGCTTGCGTCCGTGGCAGCAATATGGCTACACCTTC. The V and J genes are TRBV5-6 and TRBJ1-2; D is unclear. Looked up from germline, CDR1 is SGHDT and CDR2 is YYEEEE. The CDR3 runs 15 residues. Trimming removed 1 base from V and 5 bases from J, with 15 bases in between.

Note on this clone: Other DNA sequences in the same sample also yield this CDR3. V gene TRBV5-1 combines with J gene TRBJ2-5; maybe TRBD1 (6 bases). V was shortened by 4 bases and J by 0 bases, with 10 bases between the two germline ends. The CDR3 is 14 residues long. CDR1 is SGHRS and CDR2 is YFSETQ in the germline V gene. The CDR3 is CASSAGQYQETQYF. The CDR3 nucleotides read TGCGCCAGCAGCGCAGGACAGTACCAAGAGACCCAGTACTTC. Drawing the rest from reference TRBV5-1 and TRBJ2-5, the complete variable domain is KAGVTQTPRYLIKTRGQQVTLSCSPISGHRSVSWYQQTPGQGLQFLFEYFSETQRNKGNFPGRFSGRQFSNSRSEMNVSTLELGDSALYLCASSAGQYQETQYFGPGTRLLVL.

The CDR3 DNA follows: TGCAGTGCTCGGAAGTTGGAGCAGTTCTTC. This encodes CSARKLEQFF. This chain connects TRBV20-1 to TRBJ2-1, with D uncertain. Germline V gives CDR1 DFQATT, CDR2 SNEGSKA (reference sequence). The CDR3 covers 10 residues. V dropped 5 bases and J dropped 10 bases, with 9 bases sitting between them.

The gene calls are TRBV5-1 and TRBJ2-5; tentatively, D is TRBD1 or TRBD2 (6 bases each). The CDR3 length is 14 residues. CDR1 is SGHRS, CDR2 YFSETQ, per germline. V was clipped by 7 bases and J by 4 bases, with 17 bases between them. The CDR3 DNA reads TGCGCCAGCTCGAACAGGGAAGCGGGAGAGACCCAGTACTTC. Translation: CASSNREAGETQYF.

This chain uses TRBV10-3 with TRBJ2-5, with 9 nucleotides matching TRBD2. The length of the CDR3 is 15 residues. The ends lost 3 bases at V and 4 bases at J; junction bases unmatched: 6. The germline V gene has CDR1 ENHRY and CDR2 SYGVKD. As DNA, the CDR3 is TGTGCCATCAGTGAAGGCGGGAGGGCCGGAGAGACCCAGTACTTC. Protein sequence: CAISEGGRAGETQYF.